A single T cell receptor (beta chain) is shown here with its context. The antigen remains undetermined. Investigators amplified TCR beta CDR3 regions from RNA transcripts. The library came from an HTBI-primed first-round RT-PCR and a second-round multiplex PCR. TCRdb itself ran the multiplex PCR reads through MiXCR, one entry per CDR3 protein. The data contain about 220,000 distinct CDR3 sequences, 20% to 25% of them singletons. The data are from a study of Graves' ophthalmopathy and Graves' hyperthyroidism. Excluded were patients with other autoimmune diseases, uncontrolled infections, pregnancy or lactation. Points from the study as a whole: From stable hyperthyroidism, ophthalmopathy was separated by a 13-signature model with 85% to 90% sensitivity and around 80% specificity.

Germline CDR1 is MRHNA and CDR2 is SNTAGT. With 7 bases removed from V and 0 bases from J, the gap between germline ends came to 7 bases. This CDR3 has 13 residues. Specimen: peripheral blood. This TCR was recovered from a woman aged 45-59 years with Graves' ophthalmopathy. The genes are TRBV6-4 and TRBJ1-5; D is unclear. This CDR3 reads CASKENSNQPQHF. DNA of the CDR3: TGTGCCAGCAAGGAGAATAGCAATCAGCCCCAGCATTTT.